The clone carrying this T cell receptor beta chain was found a few times. No antigen is known for it. Through a sample-barcoded 5' primer and a J-beta primer mix, a second PCR was run for about 6 to 11 cycles. Via MiXCR, TCRdb re-called the 5' RACE reads, giving one row per CDR3 protein. The data hold roughly 1.7 million distinct CDR3 sequences, with about 31% observed a single time. The sample is drawn from a study of blood T cells in healthy people across ages. Study-wide points: For the donors, CMV status was unknown and possibly confounded expanded clonotype changes. Roughly linear declines in TCR beta diversity per million T cells occurred with age.

Individuals who donated were healthy Caucasians from Russia aged 6 to 90. The extraction recovered at least 5.5 micrograms of total RNA per sample. CDR1 and CDR2 (germline): SNHLY, FYNNEI. Trimming removed 8 bases at V and 0 bases at J, with 15 bases between. The CDR3 contains 15 residues. This TCR was recovered from a woman aged 25 to 39 in good health. The chain combines TRBV2 with TRBJ2-3; D not certain. Sequenced material: blood. The CDR3 spells CASGTLGPSTDTQYF. The CDR3 DNA sequence: TGTGCCAGCGGTACACTCGGACCCAGCACAGATACGCAGTATTTT.